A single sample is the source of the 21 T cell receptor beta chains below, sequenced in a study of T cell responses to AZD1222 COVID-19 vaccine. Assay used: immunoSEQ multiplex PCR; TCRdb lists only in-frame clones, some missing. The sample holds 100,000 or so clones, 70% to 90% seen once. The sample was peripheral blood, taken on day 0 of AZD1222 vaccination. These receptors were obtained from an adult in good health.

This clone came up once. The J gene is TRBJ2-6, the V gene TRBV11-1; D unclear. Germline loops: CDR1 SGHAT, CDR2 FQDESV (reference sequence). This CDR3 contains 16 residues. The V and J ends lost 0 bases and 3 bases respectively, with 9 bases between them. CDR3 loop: CASSLASRGGANVLTF. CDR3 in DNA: TGTGCCAGCAGCTTAGCGAGCCGCGGTGGGGCCAACGTCCTGACTTTC. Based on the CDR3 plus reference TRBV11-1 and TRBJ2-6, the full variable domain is EAEVAQSPRYKITEKSQAVAFWCDPISGHATLYWYRQILGQGPELLVQFQDESVVDDSQLPKDRFSAERLKGVDSTLKIQPAELGDSAMYLCASSLASRGGANVLTFGAGSRLTVL.

CDR3 in DNA: TGCGCCAGCAGCTTGGGACAGGGGAGTTGGGATGAGCAGTTCTTC. Translation: CASSLGQGSWDEQFF. V and J are TRBV5-1 and TRBJ2-1; TRBD1 agrees at 8 bases. CDR3 length: 15 residues. CDR1 and CDR2 (germline): SGHRS, YFSETQ. V was clipped by 0 bases and J by 8 bases; unmatched bases: 7.

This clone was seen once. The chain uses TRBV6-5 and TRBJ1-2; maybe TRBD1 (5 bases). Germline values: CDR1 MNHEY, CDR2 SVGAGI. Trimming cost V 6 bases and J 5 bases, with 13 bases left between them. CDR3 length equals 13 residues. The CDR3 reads CASSPGQSYGYTF. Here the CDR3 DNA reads TGTGCCAGCAGCCCCGGACAAAGTTATGGCTACACCTTC.

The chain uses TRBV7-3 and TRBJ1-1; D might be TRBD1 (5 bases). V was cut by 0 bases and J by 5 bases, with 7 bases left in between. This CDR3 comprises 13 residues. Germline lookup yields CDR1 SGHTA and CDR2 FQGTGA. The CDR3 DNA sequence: TGTGCCAGCAGCTTAACGGGGGGTACTGAAGCTTTCTTT. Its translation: CASSLTGGTEAFF. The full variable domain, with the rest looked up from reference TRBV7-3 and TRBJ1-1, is GAGVSQTPSNKVTEKGKYVELRCDPISGHTALYWYRQSLGQGPEFLIYFQGTGAADDSGLPNDRFFAVRPEGSVSTLKIQRTERGDSAVYLCASSLTGGTEAFFGQGTRLTVV.

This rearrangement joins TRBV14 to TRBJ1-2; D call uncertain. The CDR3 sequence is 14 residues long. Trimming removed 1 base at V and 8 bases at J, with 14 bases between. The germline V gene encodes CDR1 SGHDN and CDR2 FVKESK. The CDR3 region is CASSQGGAPGGYTF. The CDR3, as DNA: TGTGCCAGCAGCCAAGGTGGCGCCCCGGGGGGCTACACCTTC. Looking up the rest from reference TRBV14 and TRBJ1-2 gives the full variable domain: EAGVTQFPSHSVIEKGQTVTLRCDPISGHDNLYWYRRVMGKEIKFLLHFVKESKQDESGMPNNRFLAERTGGTYSTLKVQPAELEDSGVYFCASSQGGAPGGYTFGSGTRLTVV.

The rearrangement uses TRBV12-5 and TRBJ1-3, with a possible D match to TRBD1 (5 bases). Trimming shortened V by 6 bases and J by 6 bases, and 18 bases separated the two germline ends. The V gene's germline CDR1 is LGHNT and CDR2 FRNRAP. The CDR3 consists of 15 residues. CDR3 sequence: CASGDDGQGLNTIYF. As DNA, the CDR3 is TGTGCTAGTGGGGATGACGGCCAGGGTCTAAACACCATATATTTT.

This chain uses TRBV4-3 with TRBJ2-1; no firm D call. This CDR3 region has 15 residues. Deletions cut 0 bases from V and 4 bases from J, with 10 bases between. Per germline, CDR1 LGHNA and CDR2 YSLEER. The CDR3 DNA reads TGCGCCAGCAGCCAAGATTGGCGGACGTACAATGAGCAGTTCTTC. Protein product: CASSQDWRTYNEQFF.

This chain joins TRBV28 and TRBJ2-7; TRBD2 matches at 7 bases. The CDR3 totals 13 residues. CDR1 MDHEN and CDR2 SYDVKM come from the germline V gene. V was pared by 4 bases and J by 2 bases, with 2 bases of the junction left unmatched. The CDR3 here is CASSSGGPYEQYV. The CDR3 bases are TGTGCCAGCAGTTCGGGGGGACCCTACGAGCAGTACGTC.

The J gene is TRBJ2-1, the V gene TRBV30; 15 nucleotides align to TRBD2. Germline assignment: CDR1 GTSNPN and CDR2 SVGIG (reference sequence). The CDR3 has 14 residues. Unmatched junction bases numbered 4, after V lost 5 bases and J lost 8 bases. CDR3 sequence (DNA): TGTGCCTGGCCGGGACTAGCGGGAGGACATGAGCAGTTCTTC. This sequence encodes CAWPGLAGGHEQFF.

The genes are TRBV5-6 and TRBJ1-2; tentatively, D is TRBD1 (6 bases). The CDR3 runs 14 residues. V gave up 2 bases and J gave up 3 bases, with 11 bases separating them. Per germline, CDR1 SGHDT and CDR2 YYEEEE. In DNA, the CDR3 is TGTGCCAGCAGCTTCGACAGGAACTACTATGGCTACACCTTC. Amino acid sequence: CASSFDRNYYGYTF.

The CDR3, as DNA: TGTGCCAGCAGCCCGAATAGGGACAGGGGGCTTCACTATGGCTACACCTTC. Amino acids: CASSPNRDRGLHYGYTF. The V and J genes are TRBV7-9 and TRBJ1-2; 12 nucleotides match TRBD1. With 5 bases clipped from V and 3 bases from J, the junction kept 10 bases outside the gene matches. The length of the CDR3 is 17 residues. Looked up from germline, CDR1 is SEHNR and CDR2 is FQNEAQ (reference sequence). The full variable domain, rest sourced from reference TRBV7-9 and TRBJ1-2, is DTGVSQNPRHKITKRGQNVTFRCDPISEHNRLYWYRQTLGQGPEFLTYFQNEAQLEKSRLLSDRFSAERPKGSFSTLEIQRTEQGDSAMYLCASSPNRDRGLHYGYTFGSGTRLTVV.

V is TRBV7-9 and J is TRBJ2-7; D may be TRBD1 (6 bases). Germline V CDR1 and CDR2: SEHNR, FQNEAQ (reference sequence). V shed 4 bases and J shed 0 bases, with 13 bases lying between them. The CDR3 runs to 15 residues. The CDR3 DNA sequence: TGTGCCAGCAGCTCACTCCGGGACAACTCCTACGAGCAGTACTTC. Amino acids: CASSSLRDNSYEQYF.

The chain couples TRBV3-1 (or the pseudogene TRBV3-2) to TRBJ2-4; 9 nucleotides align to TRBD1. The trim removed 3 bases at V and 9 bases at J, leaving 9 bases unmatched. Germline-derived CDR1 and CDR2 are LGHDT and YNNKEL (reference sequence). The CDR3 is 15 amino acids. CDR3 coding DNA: TGTGCCAGCAGCCACCGGGACAGGGTATCAGCCATTCAGTACTTC. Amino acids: CASSHRDRVSAIQYF.

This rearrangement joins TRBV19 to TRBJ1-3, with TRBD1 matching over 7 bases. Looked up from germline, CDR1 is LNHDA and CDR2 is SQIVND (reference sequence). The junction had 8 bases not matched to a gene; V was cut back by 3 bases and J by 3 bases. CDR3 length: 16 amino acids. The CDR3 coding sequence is TGTGCCAGTAGTATCCGGGACAGTAGGATTGGAAACACCATATATTTT. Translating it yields CASSIRDSRIGNTIYF.

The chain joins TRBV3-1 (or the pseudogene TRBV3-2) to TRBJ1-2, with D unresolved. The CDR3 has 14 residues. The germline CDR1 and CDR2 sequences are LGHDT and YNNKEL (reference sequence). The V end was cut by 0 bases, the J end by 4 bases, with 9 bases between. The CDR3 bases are TGTGCCAGCAGCCAAGACCCGGGCAGCTATGGCTACACCTTC. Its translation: CASSQDPGSYGYTF.

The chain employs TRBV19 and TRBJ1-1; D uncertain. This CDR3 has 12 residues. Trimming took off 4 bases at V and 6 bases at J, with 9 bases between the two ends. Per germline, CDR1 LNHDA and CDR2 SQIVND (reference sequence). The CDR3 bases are TGTGCCAGTAGTACCCTGCAGGCTGAAGCTTTCTTT. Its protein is CASSTLQAEAFF.

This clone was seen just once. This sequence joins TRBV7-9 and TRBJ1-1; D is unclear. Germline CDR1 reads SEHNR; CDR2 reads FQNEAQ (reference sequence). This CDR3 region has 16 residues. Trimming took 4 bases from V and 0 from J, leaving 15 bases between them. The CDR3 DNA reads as TGTGCCAGCAGCTCCCATCTTCGGACCATGAACACTGAAGCTTTCTTT. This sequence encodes CASSSHLRTMNTEAFF.

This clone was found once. The CDR3 loop reads CAIGLLATEQFF. The CDR3 DNA follows: TGTGCCATCGGATTACTAGCGACTGAGCAGTTCTTC. The rearrangement uses TRBV10-3 and TRBJ2-1; 7 bases are shared with TRBD2. J was trimmed by 9 bases and V by 8 bases; bases with no gene match: 7. The CDR3 length is 12 residues. Germline V gene lookup returns CDR1 ENHRY and CDR2 SYGVKD.

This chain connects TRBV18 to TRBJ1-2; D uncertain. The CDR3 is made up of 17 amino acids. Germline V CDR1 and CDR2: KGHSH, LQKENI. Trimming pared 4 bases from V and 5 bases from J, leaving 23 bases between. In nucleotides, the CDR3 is TGTGCCAGCTCACTAAAGGCGGTTAACCCCCCCCCGTATGGCTACACCTTC. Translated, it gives CASSLKAVNPPPYGYTF. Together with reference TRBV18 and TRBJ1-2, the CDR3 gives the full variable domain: NAGVMQNPRHLVRRRGQEARLRCSPMKGHSHVYWYRQLPEEGLKFMVYLQKENIIDESGMPKERFSAEFPKEGPSILRIQQVVRGDSAAYFCASSLKAVNPPPYGYTFGSGTRLTVV.

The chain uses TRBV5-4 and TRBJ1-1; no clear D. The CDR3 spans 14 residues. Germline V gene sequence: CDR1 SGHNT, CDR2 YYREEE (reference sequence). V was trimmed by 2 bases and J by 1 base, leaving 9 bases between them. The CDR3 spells CASSFRWGNTEAFF. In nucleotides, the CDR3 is TGTGCCAGCAGCTTTAGATGGGGGAACACTGAAGCTTTCTTT.

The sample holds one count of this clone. CDR3 in DNA: TGTGCCAGTAGTATCCGGGCTAGCGGGAACCAAGAGACCCAGTACTTC. Protein product: CASSIRASGNQETQYF. V gene TRBV19 combines with J gene TRBJ2-5, with 9 bases matching TRBD2. V shed 3 bases, J shed 0 bases, and the junction held 5 bases outside the gene matches. CDR3 length: 16 residues. Germline CDR1 and CDR2: LNHDA and SQIVND (reference sequence). Complete variable domain (other parts from reference TRBV19 and TRBJ2-5): DGGITQSPKYLFRKEGQNVTLSCEQNLNHDAMYWYRQDPGQGLRLIYYSQIVNDFQKGDIAEGYSVSREKKESFPLTVTSAQKNPTAFYLCASSIRASGNQETQYFGPGTRLLVL.